This T cell receptor beta chain came from a study of human T cells and chemical hapten exposure. One entry per CDR3 protein, called by TCRdb with MiXCR from the RACE reads. In the table there are about 78,000 distinct CDR3 sequences, 8.5% of which are singletons. Germline values: CDR1 SQVTM, CDR2 ANQGSEA. This CDR3 has 13 residues. Trimming cost V 5 bases and J 6 bases; bases outside gene matches: 4. Time point of the sample: patch test 2, 6 weeks after DPC sensitization. The treatment denotes: therapeutic diphenylcyclopropenone sensitization with weekly scalp DPC. The chain combines TRBV29-1 with TRBJ2-2; 9 nucleotides line up with TRBD2. The TCR sequence derives from a woman between 45 and 60 years old with alopecia areata. Some clones in this sample may be carry-over from other donors' samples. This material consisted of whole blood, taken in connection with sensitization to the hapten diphenylcyclopropenone (DPC). CDR3 sequence (DNA): TGCAGCGTTCGAGAGCGGGAGGCCGGGGAGCTGTTTTTT. Encoded protein: CSVREREAGELFF.